The TCR beta chain described here comes from a study of blood T cell repertoires in COVID-19. The wider study: COVID-19 samples from acute and convalescent phases originated in the United States, Italy and Spain.

Germline CDR1 is KGHDR and CDR2 is SFDVKD. The V end was cut by 3 bases, the J end by 3 bases, with 17 bases between. This CDR3 spans 17 amino acids. Clones were sequenced by immunoSEQ multiplex PCR, and TCRdb holds only the in-frame ones, with some missing. The profile shows some 250,000 clones, approximately 77% of them singletons. This chain joins TRBV24-1 and TRBJ2-1; possibly TRBD2 for D (7 bases). The source is a young woman with acute or convalescent COVID-19. The sequencing sample was made of peripheral blood. CDR3 protein: CATSDQGIRGGYNEQFF. The CDR3 nucleotides are TGTGCCACCAGTGATCAGGGTATAAGGGGGGGCTACAATGAGCAGTTCTTC.